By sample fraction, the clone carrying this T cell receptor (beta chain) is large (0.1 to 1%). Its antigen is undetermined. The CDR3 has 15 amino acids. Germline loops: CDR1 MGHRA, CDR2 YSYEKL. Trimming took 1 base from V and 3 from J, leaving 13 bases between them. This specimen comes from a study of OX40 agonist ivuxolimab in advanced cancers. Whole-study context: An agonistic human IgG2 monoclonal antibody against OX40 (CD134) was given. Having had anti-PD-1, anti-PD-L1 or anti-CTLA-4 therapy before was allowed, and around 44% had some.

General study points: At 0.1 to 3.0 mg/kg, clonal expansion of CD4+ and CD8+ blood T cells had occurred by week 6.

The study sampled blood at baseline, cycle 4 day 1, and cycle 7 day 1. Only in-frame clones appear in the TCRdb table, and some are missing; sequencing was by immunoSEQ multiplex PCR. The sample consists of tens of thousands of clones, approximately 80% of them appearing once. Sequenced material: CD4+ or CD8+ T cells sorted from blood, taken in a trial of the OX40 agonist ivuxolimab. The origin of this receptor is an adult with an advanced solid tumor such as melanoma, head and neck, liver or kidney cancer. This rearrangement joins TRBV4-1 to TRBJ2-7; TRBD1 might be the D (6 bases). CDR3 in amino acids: CASSQGTDGIYEQYF. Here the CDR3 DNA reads TGCGCCAGCAGCCAAGGGACAGACGGGATCTACGAGCAGTACTTC.